This T cell receptor beta chain was captured in a study of glioma-infiltrating T cells (dated by TCRdb to about 2016). A note on the overall study: Sequencing of TCR alpha- and beta-chain repertoires was performed on glioma tissue, on non-neoplastic brain tissue, and on matched peripheral blood mononuclear cells. To measure how far tissue and blood T-cell populations diverged, each tissue-infiltrating repertoire was compared against the peripheral blood repertoire of the same patient. The paired cohort was made up of three low-grade glioma patients, eight primary glioblastoma patients and three non-glioma patients who contributed non-neoplastic brain tissue. The research as a whole found: The group comparisons were based on small numbers of patients: three non-neoplastic, three low-grade glioma and seven to nine glioblastoma patients. VJ-independent divergence between tissue and blood was below expectation in non-neoplastic patients but above expectation in all gliomas, especially low-grade gliomas. Tissue and blood shared very few CDR3 sequences, a result attributed to high CDR3 diversity and limited sampling.

The germline V gene (reference sequence) supplies CDR1 MNHEY and CDR2 SMNVEV. The CDR3 runs 14 residues from the cysteine to the phenylalanine. The CDR3 DNA has 42 bases and is translated from base 1. Trimming takes 4 bases off V and 6 bases off J; junction bases not matched to a gene: 6. This clonotype was recorded at least ten times. The antigen it binds to is not known. No base quality information exists; no much larger clone differs at one position. The iRepertoire nested amplicon-rescue multiplex PCR (arm-PCR) platform was used to amplify TCR alpha and beta CDR3 regions from RNA. One-step reverse transcription and amplification used about 90-450 ng of tissue mRNA or PBMC total RNA as input. After bead purification, a secondary multiplex PCR added Illumina adapters, and libraries were gel-purified between 200 and 400 bp. The libraries contained internal 6-nucleotide barcodes that were used for demultiplexing. Libraries were sequenced on an Illumina MiSeq with 2x220 or 2x250 nucleotide paired-end reads. On the study's bioinformatics: FLASH 1.2.11 was used to merge paired reads, and BWA-MEM then aligned the reads to the GRCh37 human genome before TRA and TRB reads were extracted. V and J assignment used an IMGT-derived reference of cassette sequences and CDR3 motifs that included pseudogenes. Reads were translated in three frames, and productive CDR3s were defined as those with a C...FGXG motif and no stop codons. A clonotype was defined as a unique combination of a V-J cassette pair and a CDR3 amino acid sequence. Hamming distance filtering was applied to reads, with thresholds set by the sequence error rate of each sample in mapped regions. In TCRdb, the public reads were trimmed at Q25 with fastp and aligned with MiXCR, with productive beta chains retained. All rows with the same CDR3 protein become a single entry with the most common DNA and genes. TCRdb, rather than the study authors, made the V and J calls. Present in this sample are about 99,000 distinct CDR3 sequences, around 28% of which were seen just once. Roughly 46% of the sample comes from the top ten.

The rearrangement combines TRBV27 with TRBJ2-3; TRBD1 aligns with 8 central bases. Sequenced material: glioma tissue, nonneoplastic brain tissue, or PBMCs (not recorded which). This sequence was found in a human donor with low-grade glioma or glioblastoma, undergoing nonglioma brain surgery, or in good health (not recorded which). Read as DNA, the sequence is TGTGCCAGCAGTTCGACAGGGGCATCGGATACGCAGTATTTT. This codes for CASSSTGASDTQYF.